A selection of T cell receptor beta chains follows, all from one sample in a study of blood T cell repertoires in COVID-19. Here immunoSEQ multiplex PCR was the method, and the copy in TCRdb shows in-frame clones only, minus some. The sample has 250,000 to 300,000 clones; approximately 82% are singletons. Material: peripheral blood. The receptors stem from a man aged 55 to 70 who had recovered from COVID-19. Both conserved end residues are trimmed from each CDR3. Each record gives: clone size, V gene, J gene, CDR3 protein. A clone size is listed for some rows: how often the clone was seen (once, few, many), or a class if it is expanded.

NA	TRBV7-3	TRBJ1-2	ASSLNPTGLYGYT
NA	TRBV5-4	TRBJ2-7	ASSIGTSGTYYEQY
NA	TRBV6-6	TRBJ2-7	ASSPTGFSYEQY
NA	TRBV2	TRBJ2-1	ASSEGWREDNEQF
once	TRBV29-1	TRBJ1-1	SVADRERGAF
many	TRBV18	TRBJ2-7	ASSPVASGSGNEQY
once	TRBV5-4	TRBJ2-5	ASSLNLGTGGPKTQY
NA	TRBV7-9	TRBJ2-1	ASSMARISGGNEQF
NA	TRBV5-1	TRBJ1-2	ASRAEGANYGYT
NA	TRBV7-9	TRBJ2-1	ASSSIAGGHYNEQF
NA	TRBV29-1	TRBJ1-2	SVAGTNYT
NA	TRBV5-4	TRBJ2-1	ASSLGASAPLGYNEQF
NA	TRBV10-3	TRBJ1-2	AISEPGQGASGYGYT
NA	TRBV5-6	TRBJ2-5	ASSLTGLETQY